This TCR beta chain emerged from a study of vaccination effects on CD4 cells after COVID-19. Whole-study results and caveats: After vaccination, at late timepoints, clones induced by infection and by vaccine contracted markedly. Healthy vaccine recipients' vaccine-induced clones were almost all SARS-CoV-2 mono-reactive.

TCRdb keeps only in-frame clones here, not all; method: immunoSEQ multiplex PCR. Of roughly 35,000 clones in the sample, 73% are singletons; the top ten hold roughly 27%. Antigen-specific CD4+ T cells were expanded with viral peptide pools in the ViraFEST assay before sequencing. Subsequent to a culture period of about ten days, CD4+ T cells were isolated. Vaccine recipients lacked prior SARS-CoV-2 infection and had negative nucleocapsid antibodies. A few million PBMC were seeded per well and grown in the presence of roughly 9.3 IU/ml IL-2 and roughly 9.9 ug/ml peptides. V was cut by 0 bases and J by 0 bases, with 15 bases left in between. There are 17 residues in the CDR3. Germline CDR1 is GTSNPN and CDR2 is SVGIG (reference sequence). Concerning this clone itself: Its antigen is unidentified.

This receptor was identified in a human donor who received a COVID-19 vaccine. V is TRBV30 and J is TRBJ1-3; D remains ambiguous. Sample: CD4+ T cells from PBMCs cultured with HCoV-OC43 spike peptides, taken before COVID-19 vaccination. Indicated subset: HCoV-OC43 spike overlapping peptide pool stimulation. The CDR3 region is CAWSVTRGAFSGNTIYF. The CDR3 nucleotides are TGTGCCTGGAGTGTAACCCGTGGCGCGTTCTCTGGAAACACCATATATTTT.